This T cell receptor beta chain was sequenced in a study of long-term antiretroviral therapy in people with HIV. Overall study: The earliest specimens came about a decade ahead of the 2015 immediate-ART recommendation. Study-level results: Pre-ART clonal expansion yielded clones that dominated the repertoire at all time points. Controls showed broader CDR3 length ranges than did the HIV repertoires.

Notes on this clone: The antigen is undetermined.

The CDR3 runs to 16 residues. Trimming removed 1 base from V and 8 bases from J; junction bases left unmatched: 8. Per germline, CDR1 SGHTA and CDR2 FQGNSA. An immunoSEQ assay, version v3.0, was performed at survey level. Using immunoSEQ multiplex PCR, the repertoire was profiled, and TCRdb retains in-frame clones only, with some absent. This table holds around 20,000 clones, around 82% found once. This specimen consisted of unsorted PBMCs, obtained 2.9 years after starting antiretroviral therapy. The clonotype originates from a woman aged 30 to 39 with HIV. The genes are TRBV7-2 and TRBJ2-1; 10 bases are a match to TRBD2. CDR3 nucleotides: TGTGCCAGCAGCTTAGGTCCAGCGGGGGGGCCCTATGAGCAGTTCTTC. The encoded protein is CASSLGPAGGPYEQFF.